Listed here is a single TCR beta chain. In the same sample, other DNA sequences code for this CDR3. In the source study's methods: Reference gene primer amplification gave nucleated cell count estimates. Assay: immunoSEQ multiplex PCR; the TCRdb copy retains only in-frame clones and omits some. D and trimming were read from the DNA, whereas the V and J calls and clone size are those reported in that table. The sample yields about 130,000 clones, 85% seen once. The CDR3 is 13 amino acids. Trimming left V 5 bases short and J 4 bases short, with 11 bases between. The data stem from a study of blood T cell repertoires in COVID-19. As for the study in general: The origin of the acute and convalescent COVID-19 samples was the United States, Italy and Spain. T cells, B-cell-depleted T cells, or PBMCs supplied cDNA or gDNA.

The receptor's source is a woman older than 75 with acute or convalescent COVID-19. The source material was peripheral blood. This sequence joins TRBV12-3 or TRBV12-4 and TRBJ1-2, with D tentatively TRBD1 (6 bases). The CDR3 here is CASSLQGPYGYTF. The DNA for the CDR3 is TGTGCCAGCAGTCTACAGGGACCCTATGGCTACACCTTC.